These T cell receptor beta chains were read from a single sample in a study of cytomegalovirus exposure and HLA in healthy donors. Data came from immunoSEQ multiplex PCR; TCRdb stores just in-frame clones and leaves some out. The repertoire holds 150,000 or so clones, with around four fifths as singletons. Sequenced material: PBMCs. The source of these receptors is a young man in good health and CMV-seropositive. CDR3s include the opening cysteine and the closing phenylalanine or tryptophan. Fields, in order: clone size, D gene, J gene, V gene, CDR3 DNA, CDR3 protein. D genes are given only for firm matches. Size values are once, few and many counts, or a class for expanded clones, and some rows have none.

abundance: .; d_gene: .; j_gene: TRBJ2-7; v_gene: TRBV2; CDR3nt: TGTGCCAGCAGTGAATCGGAGGACGTGGGCTACGAGCAGTACTTC; CDR3aa: CASSESEDVGYEQYF
abundance: .; d_gene: TRBD1; j_gene: TRBJ1-1; v_gene: TRBV27; CDR3nt: TGTGCCAGCAGTGAACAGGGGGCGAGTCCTGAAGCTTTCTTT; CDR3aa: CASSEQGASPEAFF
abundance: .; d_gene: .; j_gene: TRBJ1-3; v_gene: TRBV7-2; CDR3nt: TGTGCCAGCAGCCGCGACGGACTCTCTGGAAACACCATATATTTT; CDR3aa: CASSRDGLSGNTIYF
abundance: .; d_gene: TRBD1; j_gene: TRBJ2-6; v_gene: TRBV15; CDR3nt: TGTGCCACCAGCAGACGGGGGACAGGGGGAATCTCTGGGGCCAACGTCCTGACTTTC; CDR3aa: CATSRRGTGGISGANVLTF
abundance: few; d_gene: TRBD1; j_gene: TRBJ2-7; v_gene: TRBV11-1; CDR3nt: TGTGCCAGCAGCTTAGGCCAGGGGGCTGCGTGGGAGCAGTACTTC; CDR3aa: CASSLGQGAAWEQYF
abundance: .; d_gene: .; j_gene: TRBJ2-3; v_gene: TRBV5-8; CDR3nt: TGTGCCAGCAGCTTCGGTCCAGAGCGCGATACGCAGTATTTT; CDR3aa: CASSFGPERDTQYF
abundance: .; d_gene: TRBD1; j_gene: TRBJ1-1; v_gene: TRBV10-3; CDR3nt: TGTGCCATCAGTGGGGGACAGGGAGGGGACACTGAAGCTTTCTTT; CDR3aa: CAISGGQGGDTEAFF
abundance: once; d_gene: TRBD1; j_gene: TRBJ1-2; v_gene: TRBV6-5; CDR3nt: TGTGCCAGCAGTTACTCGGGGGACAGTAACTATGGCTACACCTTC; CDR3aa: CASSYSGDSNYGYTF
abundance: few; d_gene: .; j_gene: TRBJ1-2; v_gene: TRBV30; CDR3nt: TGTGCCTGGAGTTTAGCGGGGAGGGGGTATGGCTACACCTTC; CDR3aa: CAWSLAGRGYGYTF
abundance: few; d_gene: .; j_gene: TRBJ1-5; v_gene: TRBV5-6; CDR3nt: TGTGCCAGCAGCTTGGCGGGGTCCGGGCTCAATCAGCCCCAGCATTTT; CDR3aa: CASSLAGSGLNQPQHF
abundance: .; d_gene: .; j_gene: TRBJ2-2; v_gene: TRBV11-2; CDR3nt: TGTGCCAGCAGCTTAGCGGAGGTCCTGAGCCCCGGGGAGCTGTTTTTT; CDR3aa: CASSLAEVLSPGELFF
abundance: .; d_gene: TRBD2; j_gene: TRBJ2-1; v_gene: TRBV7-6; CDR3nt: TGTGCCAGCAGCTCCCGGAGAGGGTCTAGCGGGAGCAATGAGCAGTTCTTC; CDR3aa: CASSSRRGSSGSNEQFF
abundance: .; d_gene: .; j_gene: TRBJ2-2; v_gene: TRBV7-9; CDR3nt: TGTGCCAGCAGCACGACACCGACCGGGGAGCTGTTTTTT; CDR3aa: CASSTTPTGELFF
abundance: .; d_gene: .; j_gene: TRBJ1-2; v_gene: TRBV6-4; CDR3nt: TGTGCCAGCAGTCTTACAGGGAATCGGAACTATGGCTACACCTTC; CDR3aa: CASSLTGNRNYGYTF
abundance: .; d_gene: TRBD1; j_gene: TRBJ1-1; v_gene: TRBV15; CDR3nt: TGTGCCACCAGCAGTAGGCAGGGGGGCACTGAAGCTTTCTTT; CDR3aa: CATSSRQGGTEAFF
abundance: .; d_gene: TRBD1; j_gene: TRBJ1-3; v_gene: TRBV6-6; CDR3nt: TGTGCCAGCAGTTCCCGGACAGGCTACTCTGGAAACACCATATATTTT; CDR3aa: CASSSRTGYSGNTIYF
abundance: .; d_gene: .; j_gene: TRBJ1-3; v_gene: TRBV7-8; CDR3nt: TGTGCCAGCAGGAAAGGGGAAGGTGCTGGAAACACCATATATTTT; CDR3aa: CASRKGEGAGNTIYF
abundance: .; d_gene: .; j_gene: TRBJ2-5; v_gene: TRBV15; CDR3nt: TGTGCCACCCGCCGGCGCGGCGAGACCCAGTACTTC; CDR3aa: CATRRRGETQYF
abundance: .; d_gene: TRBD1; j_gene: TRBJ1-4; v_gene: TRBV15; CDR3nt: TGTGCCACCAGCAGGGGGGACAGGGGGATTAGGAATGAAAAACTGTTTTTT; CDR3aa: CATSRGDRGIRNEKLFF
abundance: .; d_gene: .; j_gene: TRBJ2-4; v_gene: TRBV19; CDR3nt: TGTGCCAGTAGTACTAGAGACGATCAGGGGGCCAAAAACATTCAGTACTTC; CDR3aa: CASSTRDDQGAKNIQYF
abundance: .; d_gene: .; j_gene: TRBJ1-2; v_gene: TRBV10-3; CDR3nt: TGTGCCGCCGACTCGGGGGAAAACTATGGCTACACCTTC; CDR3aa: CAADSGENYGYTF
abundance: .; d_gene: TRBD2; j_gene: TRBJ2-7; v_gene: TRBV6-6; CDR3nt: TGTGCCACCCGCTTAGCGGGGGACTACGAGCAGTACTTC; CDR3aa: CATRLAGDYEQYF
abundance: .; d_gene: TRBD1; j_gene: TRBJ2-3; v_gene: TRBV19; CDR3nt: TGTGCCAGTAGTATGGGGGACAGGGTCACAGATACGCAGTATTTT; CDR3aa: CASSMGDRVTDTQYF
abundance: .; d_gene: .; j_gene: TRBJ2-5; v_gene: TRBV25-1; CDR3nt: TGTGCCAGCAGTTTACTCCACGAGGGGGGGCTACGGTATGAGCAGTACTTC; CDR3aa: CASSLLHEGGLRYEQYF
abundance: few; d_gene: TRBD1; j_gene: TRBJ2-7; v_gene: TRBV4-3; CDR3nt: TGCGCCAGCAGCCAAGCCCTACAGGGGACCACTTACGAGCAGTACTTC; CDR3aa: CASSQALQGTTYEQYF
abundance: .; d_gene: .; j_gene: TRBJ2-1; v_gene: TRBV5-1; CDR3nt: TGCGCCAGCAGCCCATCAGCGAGACTCGCGGACAATGAGCAGTTCTTC; CDR3aa: CASSPSARLADNEQFF
abundance: .; d_gene: .; j_gene: TRBJ2-2; v_gene: TRBV7-3; CDR3nt: TGTGCCAGCAGCGCACAAGGGTCAGGGACCGGGGAGCTGTTTTTT; CDR3aa: CASSAQGSGTGELFF
abundance: .; d_gene: .; j_gene: TRBJ2-7; v_gene: TRBV5-1; CDR3nt: TGCGCCAGCAGCTTGGGCACGGTAGCGTCCTACGAGCAGTACTTC; CDR3aa: CASSLGTVASYEQYF
abundance: .; d_gene: .; j_gene: TRBJ1-2; v_gene: TRBV19; CDR3nt: TGTGCCAGTAGTATAGGGGGACAAAACTATGGCTACACCTTC; CDR3aa: CASSIGGQNYGYTF
abundance: few; d_gene: .; j_gene: TRBJ1-1; v_gene: TRBV5-8; CDR3nt: TGTGCCAGCAGCAACCCCCCGCAGGGCAACACTGAAGCTTTCTTT; CDR3aa: CASSNPPQGNTEAFF
abundance: .; d_gene: .; j_gene: TRBJ1-3; v_gene: TRBV6-1; CDR3nt: TGTGCCAGCTCGGACAGCCCTGGAAACACCATATATTTT; CDR3aa: CASSDSPGNTIYF
abundance: few; d_gene: .; j_gene: TRBJ1-1; v_gene: TRBV20-1; CDR3nt: TGCAGTGCTAGGGGGATTCCGGGGGCTTTCTTT; CDR3aa: CSARGIPGAFF
abundance: .; d_gene: .; j_gene: TRBJ2-1; v_gene: TRBV23-1; CDR3nt: TGCGCCAGCAGTCAACCCAGGAAAGGACAGATCAACAATGAGCAGTTCTTC; CDR3aa: CASSQPRKGQINNEQFF
abundance: .; d_gene: .; j_gene: TRBJ2-1; v_gene: TRBV21-1; CDR3nt: TGTGCCAGCAGCAAAGCGGAACGGCTTTCCTCCTTTAAGCGGCAGTTCTTC; CDR3aa: CASSKAERLSSFKRQFF
abundance: .; d_gene: .; j_gene: TRBJ2-7; v_gene: TRBV30; CDR3nt: TGTGCCTGGAGCGAATACACCTCCTACGAGCAGTACTTC; CDR3aa: CAWSEYTSYEQYF
abundance: once; d_gene: .; j_gene: TRBJ2-2; v_gene: TRBV6-5; CDR3nt: TGTGCCAGCAGTTACGGTCAGGGCCCCGGGGAGCTGTTTTTT; CDR3aa: CASSYGQGPGELFF
abundance: few; d_gene: TRBD2; j_gene: TRBJ2-7; v_gene: TRBV11-3; CDR3nt: TGTGCCAGCAGCTTAGGAAGTGGTAGCGGGTACGAGCAGTACTTC; CDR3aa: CASSLGSGSGYEQYF
abundance: .; d_gene: .; j_gene: TRBJ2-1; v_gene: TRBV5-1; CDR3nt: TGCGCCAGCAGCTTGACTAGGGGGGGGGCCGTCTACAATGAGCAGTTCTTC; CDR3aa: CASSLTRGGAVYNEQFF
abundance: .; d_gene: .; j_gene: TRBJ2-5; v_gene: TRBV6-5; CDR3nt: TGTGCCAGCAGTTACGACAGGTACCAAGAGACCCAGTACTTC; CDR3aa: CASSYDRYQETQYF
abundance: .; d_gene: TRBD1; j_gene: TRBJ1-2; v_gene: TRBV6-5; CDR3nt: TGTGCCAGCAGTGGTGACAGGGCGCTCTATGGCTACACCTTC; CDR3aa: CASSGDRALYGYTF
abundance: .; d_gene: .; j_gene: TRBJ1-2; v_gene: TRBV19; CDR3nt: TGTGCCAGTAGTATAGTTGCCGGTGGCTACACCTTC; CDR3aa: CASSIVAGGYTF
abundance: .; d_gene: .; j_gene: TRBJ2-1; v_gene: TRBV4-3; CDR3nt: TGCGCCAGCAGCCAAGATCGCCAGGGGTTCTACAATGAGCAGTTCTTC; CDR3aa: CASSQDRQGFYNEQFF
abundance: .; d_gene: .; j_gene: TRBJ2-4; v_gene: TRBV9; CDR3nt: TGTGCCAGCAGCTCTCCCCGAGGGTTAGCCAAAAACATTCAGTACTTC; CDR3aa: CASSSPRGLAKNIQYF
abundance: once; d_gene: .; j_gene: TRBJ1-1; v_gene: TRBV30; CDR3nt: TGTGCCTGGCAGCGGACGAACACTGAAGCTTTCTTT; CDR3aa: CAWQRTNTEAFF
abundance: .; d_gene: TRBD2; j_gene: TRBJ2-7; v_gene: TRBV7-9; CDR3nt: TGTGCCAGCAGTGAGGGCTCGAGCGGGAGTATAGCCGAGCAGTACTTC; CDR3aa: CASSEGSSGSIAEQYF
abundance: few; d_gene: .; j_gene: TRBJ1-1; v_gene: TRBV5-1; CDR3nt: TGCGCCAGCAGCTTTCAGGTTTCGAACACTGAAGCTTTCTTT; CDR3aa: CASSFQVSNTEAFF
abundance: .; d_gene: .; j_gene: TRBJ1-1; v_gene: TRBV11-2; CDR3nt: TGTGCCAGCAGAGGCCAGGGATCCACTGAAGCTTTCTTT; CDR3aa: CASRGQGSTEAFF
abundance: .; d_gene: TRBD1; j_gene: TRBJ2-2; v_gene: TRBV4-1; CDR3nt: TGCGCCAGCAGAACGGACAGGTCGGCGAACACCGGGGAGCTGTTTTTT; CDR3aa: CASRTDRSANTGELFF
abundance: once; d_gene: .; j_gene: TRBJ1-1; v_gene: TRBV27; CDR3nt: TGTGCCAGCAGCCGTTTCCCCGCTGAAGCTTTCTTT; CDR3aa: CASSRFPAEAFF
abundance: .; d_gene: .; j_gene: TRBJ2-1; v_gene: TRBV6-1; CDR3nt: TGTGCCAGCAGTGAGCTATGGGGGGGGCCGGGGAGTGAGCAGTTCTTC; CDR3aa: CASSELWGGPGSEQFF
abundance: .; d_gene: .; j_gene: TRBJ1-5; v_gene: TRBV9; CDR3nt: TGTGCCAGCAGCGTAGGGGGCGGGGGGTCCCGGAACAATAGCAATCAGCCCCAGCATTTT; CDR3aa: CASSVGGGGSRNNSNQPQHF
abundance: once; d_gene: TRBD1; j_gene: TRBJ1-2; v_gene: TRBV10-3; CDR3nt: TGTGCCATCAGTGAGGTAGACAGGGCCTTCGATGGCTACACCTTC; CDR3aa: CAISEVDRAFDGYTF
abundance: .; d_gene: .; j_gene: TRBJ1-1; v_gene: TRBV5-8; CDR3nt: TGTGCCAGCAGCGAAACCTCGGACACTGCCGCTGAAGCTTTCTTT; CDR3aa: CASSETSDTAAEAFF